The 26 T cell receptor beta chains presented below share a single source sample, sequenced in a study of blood T cells in healthy people across ages (dated by TCRdb to about 2015). The library came from 5' RACE. These reads were obtained on an Illumina HiSeq 2500. A second PCR of 7 to 11 cycles was performed with a sample-barcoded 5' primer and a J-beta primer mix. TCRdb reprocessing: public reads trimmed at Q25 with fastp, clones called with MiXCR, in-frame beta chains kept. Identical CDR3 proteins give one entry, which carries the most common genes and DNA. This sample has some 1.4 million distinct CDR3 sequences in its table, and about 40% of those were observed once. 7% to 9% of the sample goes to the ten largest clones. The specimen was blood. The origin of the receptors is a woman in her late teens or twenties in good health.

A note on this clonotype: The junction departs from the called germline gene at one end, perhaps through a read error. V usage is TRBV27 and J usage is TRBJ1-5; D possibly corresponds to TRBD1 (6 bases). This CDR3 region has 15 residues. The germline V gene encodes CDR1 MNHEY and CDR2 SMNVEV (reference sequence). The CDR3 region is CASSLSSQGNQPQQF. In DNA, the CDR3 is TGTGCCAGCAGCCTCAGTTCCCAGGGGAATCAGCCCCAGCAATTT.

Concerning this clonotype: At one of its ends the junction is not consistent with the germline gene, which may arise from a read error. V and J are TRBV28 and TRBJ2-5; D tentatively reads TRBD1 or TRBD2 (6 bases each). The CDR3 contains 15 residues. Germline CDR1 is MDHEN and CDR2 is SYDVKM. CDR3 loop: CASSSGQRREETRYF. As DNA, the CDR3 is TGTGCCAGCAGTTCTGGACAGCGGAGGGAAGAGACCCGGTACTTC.

Remarks on this clonotype: At one end the junction does not follow the germline gene, possibly because of a read error. The rearrangement joins TRBV12-3 or TRBV12-4 to TRBJ2-4; D ambiguous. CDR3 length equals 15 residues. CDR3 amino acids: CANSLAGLSSDIQYF. Here the CDR3 DNA reads TGTGCCAACAGTTTAGCAGGCCTTTCGTCGGACATTCAGTACTTC.

This clonotype showed up just a few times. For the CDR3, the DNA is TGTGCCAGCAGTTACGCCTGGGGCTCGGGCTCCTACGAGCAGTACTTC. Translated: CASSYAWGSGSYEQYF. The gene calls are TRBV6-5 and TRBJ2-7; tentatively, D is TRBD1 (5 bases). CDR1 MNHEY and CDR2 SVGAGI come from the germline V gene. V dropped 2 bases and J dropped 0 bases, with 14 bases sitting between them. This CDR3 has 16 amino acids.

The rearrangement links TRBV7-6 to TRBJ2-7; possibly TRBD1 for D (5 bases). Per germline, CDR1 SGHVS and CDR2 FNYEAQ. V lost 2 bases and J lost 3, with 14 bases in between. The CDR3 covers 15 residues. The CDR3 DNA reads TGTGCCAGCAGCTTATTTGCAGGGTCGGACTACGAGCAGTACTTC. Translation gives CASSLFAGSDYEQYF.

V and J are TRBV10-3 and TRBJ2-3, with 9 bases fitting TRBD2. The CDR3 totals 17 residues. The V and J ends lost 5 bases and 2 bases, in that order; junction bases with no gene match: 11. Germline-derived CDR1 and CDR2 are ENHRY and SYGVKD. CDR3 region: CAISFYPTSGSTDTQYF. The DNA for the CDR3 is TGTGCCATCAGTTTCTACCCTACTAGCGGGTCCACAGATACGCAGTATTTT.

This clonotype was recorded a few times. This sequence joins TRBV6-4 and TRBJ2-7, with D perhaps TRBD1 (6 bases). Trimming shortened V by 0 bases and J by 2 bases, and 11 bases separated the two germline ends. The CDR3 runs 15 residues. In germline, CDR1 is MRHNA, CDR2 SNTAGT. In DNA form, the CDR3 reads TGTGCCAGCAGTGACTCTGCCAGGGGAACCTACGAGCAGTACTTC. Protein sequence: CASSDSARGTYEQYF.

Only a few counts were recorded for this clonotype. The chain has TRBV20-1 and TRBJ2-5; D is tentatively TRBD1 or TRBD2 (5 bases each). Germline values: CDR1 DFQATT, CDR2 SNEGSKA (reference sequence). V dropped 0 bases and J dropped 4 bases, with 18 bases sitting between them. The CDR3 contains 16 residues. The CDR3 DNA is TGCAGTGCTAGAGACCCCGGGACCGCCTTGGGAGAGACCCAGTACTTC. Translated, it gives CSARDPGTALGETQYF.

Many counts were recorded for this clonotype. The genes are TRBV4-1 and TRBJ2-1; TRBD2 might be the D (5 bases). This CDR3 has 12 amino acids. The V gene's germline CDR1 is MGHRA and CDR2 YSYEKL. V lost 1 base to trimming and J lost 7 bases, with 5 bases between them. CDR3 amino acids: CASSQAGNEQFF. In DNA, the CDR3 is TGCGCCAGCAGCCAAGCGGGGAATGAGCAGTTCTTC.

The rearrangement joins TRBV12-3 or TRBV12-4 to TRBJ2-7; 9 nucleotides agree with TRBD1. The CDR3 has 15 residues. V dropped 5 bases and J dropped 2; count of bases not matched to a gene: 7. This CDR3 reads CASSPQGASPYEQYF. CDR3 sequence (DNA): TGTGCCAGCAGTCCACAGGGGGCTTCTCCCTACGAGCAGTACTTC.

This clonotype has just a few counts. The J gene is TRBJ2-7, the V gene TRBV12-3 or TRBV12-4; D is ambiguous. There are 12 residues in the CDR3. V lost 8 bases, J lost 3 bases, and 11 bases lay in between. CDR3 in DNA: TGTGCCAGCGGTCCCAGCGTCTACGAGCAGTACTTC. Amino acid sequence: CASGPSVYEQYF.

This chain connects TRBV12-5 to TRBJ1-1; the D gene is possibly TRBD1 (5 bases). The V and J ends lost 6 bases and 11 bases respectively, with 16 bases between them. The CDR3 is made up of 12 amino acids. From germline, CDR1 is LGHNT and CDR2 FRNRAP. This chain's CDR3 is CASGPTTAPAFF. CDR3 nucleotides: TGTGCTAGTGGCCCCACGACAGCGCCGGCTTTCTTT.

This clonotype occurred a few times. The genes are TRBV6-1 and TRBJ2-3, with 7 bases fitting TRBD2. Germline CDR1 reads MNHNS; CDR2 reads SASEGT. This CDR3 contains 19 residues. V gave up 2 bases and J gave up 0 bases; unmatched junction bases: 14. CDR3 sequence reads: CASSETAGGGWSSTDTQYF. The CDR3 DNA is TGTGCCAGCAGTGAAACCGCTGGGGGAGGGTGGTCTAGCACAGATACGCAGTATTTT.

The V call is TRBV12-3 or TRBV12-4, the J call TRBJ2-1; a weak D match, TRBD1 (5 bases). This CDR3 has 14 amino acids. Deletions cut 3 bases from V and 9 bases from J, with 15 bases between. CDR3 DNA: TGTGCCAGCAGTTTCGCTGGCAGGGTGGGTGAGCAGTTCTTC. This codes for CASSFAGRVGEQFF.

This clonotype occurred a few times. The V and J genes are TRBV2 and TRBJ2-1; D tentatively fits TRBD1 or TRBD2 (7 bases each). This CDR3 is 14 amino acids long. Trimming left V 7 bases short and J 5 bases short, with 15 bases between. CDR1 and CDR2 from the germline V gene are SNHLY and FYNNEI. CDR3 DNA sequence: TGTGCCAGCACTCTTCAGGGGGGGCACAATGAGCAGTTCTTC. It translates to CASTLQGGHNEQFF.

The gene calls are TRBV9 and TRBJ2-1; 7 bases agree with TRBD1. Germline V gene data show CDR1 as SGDLS and CDR2 as YYNGEE. The CDR3 spans 15 residues. After removal of 0 bases from V and 6 bases from J, the junction contained 6 bases not matched to a gene. CDR3 region: CASSVAPTGPNEQFF. The CDR3 nucleotides are TGTGCCAGCAGCGTAGCCCCGACAGGGCCCAATGAGCAGTTCTTC.

Details on this clonotype: The junction departs from germline at one end; a sequencing error may be responsible. CDR3 sequence reads: CTSSRGLIYGYTF. In nucleotides, the CDR3 is TGTACCAGCAGCAGGGGGCTCATCTATGGCTACACCTTC. The chain is built from TRBV6-5 and TRBJ1-2; 8 bases match TRBD1. From germline, CDR1 is MNHEY and CDR2 SVGAGI. The CDR3 sequence is 13 residues long.

The J gene is TRBJ2-1, the V gene TRBV6-5, with 8 bases matching TRBD1. The CDR3 consists of 15 residues. With 6 bases clipped from V and 4 bases from J, the junction kept 8 bases outside the gene matches. The germline gives CDR1 MNHEY, CDR2 SVGAGI. CDR3 amino acids: CASSVTQGEYNEQFF. CDR3 nucleotides: TGTGCCAGCAGCGTTACACAGGGGGAATACAATGAGCAGTTCTTC.

This sequence joins TRBV27 and TRBJ1-1; TRBD1 agrees at 8 bases. After removal of 6 bases from V and 7 bases from J, the junction contained 4 bases not matched to a gene. From germline, CDR1 is MNHEY and CDR2 SMNVEV (reference sequence). The CDR3 sequence is 12 residues long. The CDR3 DNA reads as TGTGCCAGCAGACTCACAGGGGGTGAAGCTTTCTTT. Protein: CASRLTGGEAFF.

The chain couples TRBV12-5 to TRBJ1-4, with 8 bases that match TRBD1. CDR1 and CDR2 from the germline V gene are LGHNT and FRNRAP. The V gene end was trimmed by 1 base and the J gene end by 3 bases; junction bases not matched to a gene: 4. This CDR3 comprises 16 residues. CDR3 sequence: CASGLATGGANEKLFF. The DNA of the CDR3 is TGTGCTAGTGGTTTGGCCACAGGGGGTGCTAATGAAAAACTGTTTTTT.

This clonotype was seen at least ten times. The chain carries TRBV4-1 and TRBJ2-1, with TRBD2 identical over 7 bases. Per the germline V gene, CDR1 is MGHRA and CDR2 is YSYEKL. The trim removed 4 bases at V and 8 bases at J, leaving 11 bases unmatched. The CDR3 length is 15 residues. In DNA form, the CDR3 reads TGCGCCAGCAGCCCCTACTCCGACAGCGGGGATGAGCAGTTCTTC. This gives the protein CASSPYSDSGDEQFF.

CDR3 bases: TGCAGCGTCCGGGCCCCGAGCTCTGGGGCCAACGTCCTGACTTTC. Amino acid sequence: CSVRAPSSGANVLTF. V usage is TRBV29-1 and J usage is TRBJ2-6; D unresolved. The CDR3 spans 15 residues. V was pared by 6 bases and J by 0 bases, with 12 bases between. The germline gives CDR1 SQVTM, CDR2 ANQGSEA.

This clonotype turned up a few times. V is TRBV6-1 and J is TRBJ2-7; TRBD2 might be the D (6 bases). This CDR3 has 15 residues. Germline CDR1 and CDR2: MNHNS and SASEGT. Trimming stripped 5 bases from V and 3 bases from J, with 17 bases between. The CDR3 spells CASSPLPGLDYEQYF. The DNA of the CDR3 is TGTGCCAGCAGTCCCCTCCCGGGACTGGACTACGAGCAGTACTTC.

The chain carries TRBV6-5 and TRBJ2-4; 9 bases match TRBD1. The length of the CDR3 is 13 residues. CDR1 is MNHEY, CDR2 SVGAGI, per germline. V lost 8 bases and J lost 13; bases outside the gene matches: 12. In nucleotides, the CDR3 is TGTGCCAGCTCCCGGGACAGGGAGTACAAGCAGTACTTC. It yields the protein CASSRDREYKQYF.

The chain links TRBV7-2 to TRBJ2-2; 8 bases agree with TRBD2. Germline V gene sequence: CDR1 SGHTA, CDR2 FQGNSA. J lost 4 bases, V lost 6 bases, and 7 bases had no gene match. This CDR3 contains 15 residues. The chain's CDR3 is CASSPAGVTTGELFF. The CDR3 DNA follows: TGTGCCAGCAGTCCAGCGGGAGTCACCACCGGGGAGCTGTTTTTT.

As for this clonotype: One end of the junction is discordant with germline, which a read error may explain. The chain recombines TRBV3-1 with TRBJ2-1; 8 bases are a match to TRBD2. CDR3 size: 16 residues. CDR1 is LGHDT, CDR2 YNNKEL, per germline (reference sequence). CDR3 region: CASSHTTSGDNNGQFF. The DNA for the CDR3 is TGTGCCAGCAGCCACACTACTAGCGGAGATAACAATGGGCAGTTCTTC.